This TCR beta chain is from a study of early T cells in non-severe SARS-CoV-2 infection. On the study more broadly: Sequenced material consisted of bulk RNA (from unsorted whole blood), and chains were unpaired.

The protocol attached unique molecular identifiers to individual cDNA molecules. TCRdb analysed the 5' RACE reads with MiXCR anew, one entry per CDR3 protein. The data contain approximately 69,000 distinct CDR3 sequences, about an eighth of them singletons. The CDR3 loop spans 14 amino acids. The ends lost 6 bases at V and 7 bases at J; junction bases unmatched: 8. CDR1 is SGHAT, CDR2 FQNNGV, per germline. In its sample, this clonotype was seen a few times. Antigen: not known. Study-level points and caveats: Matching with VDJdb favored anti-spike CD8 responses (missing private and CD4 specificities).

Sample: whole blood, taken at baseline. This chain links TRBV11-2 with TRBJ2-7, with 11 nucleotides matching TRBD1. The receptor was derived from an adult who was a healthcare worker with PCR-confirmed SARS-CoV-2 infection or an uninfected control (not recorded which). CDR3 nucleotides: TGTGCCAGCAGTTCCCGGGACAGGGGGGAGGAGCAGTACTTC. Translating it yields CASSSRDRGEEQYF.